The source of this T cell receptor beta chain is a study of response to subunit inactivated influenza vaccine. From the RT-PCR reads, TCRdb called clonotypes with MiXCR, one entry per CDR3 protein. The sample lists 500,000 to 600,000 distinct CDR3 sequences; approximately 15% were seen once. Germline V gene data show CDR1 as SGHTA and CDR2 as FQGNSA. The CDR3 consists of 14 residues. Trimming stripped 6 bases from V and 6 bases from J, with 14 bases between. The rearrangement joins TRBV7-2 to TRBJ2-2, with D unclear. The source of this sequence is a man between 50 and 69 years old who received an inactivated influenza vaccine. The sample here was CD4+ T cells sorted from PBMCs, taken about 24 months after vaccination. Here the CDR3 reads CASSYNTGPGELFF. The DNA of the CDR3 is TGTGCCAGCAGTTATAACACGGGTCCCGGGGAGCTGTTTTTT.